This entry lists 27 T cell receptor beta chains sequenced from one sample in a study of glioma-infiltrating T cells. The iRepertoire nested amplicon-rescue multiplex PCR amplified TCR alpha and beta CDR3s from RNA. Via MiXCR, TCRdb re-called the multiplex PCR reads, giving one row per CDR3 protein. Of around 120,000 distinct CDR3 sequences in the sample, around 23% are singletons; the top ten hold around 28%. Sample: glioma tissue, nonneoplastic brain tissue, or PBMCs (not recorded which). These receptors all come from a human donor with low-grade glioma or glioblastoma, undergoing nonglioma brain surgery, or in good health (not recorded which).

The chain uses TRBV20-1 and TRBJ2-5; the D is unclear. The V gene lost 0 bases and the J gene lost 1 base, with 9 bases spanning the gap. Germline-derived CDR1 and CDR2 are DFQATT and SNEGSKA (reference sequence). CDR3 size: 14 residues. CDR3 region: CSARDLKGQETQYF. The CDR3 DNA follows: TGCAGTGCTAGAGATTTGAAGGGCCAAGAGACCCAGTACTTC.

On this clonotype itself: One junction end disagrees with the germline gene, perhaps due to a read error. This rearrangement joins TRBV11-3 to TRBJ1-1; D possibly corresponds to TRBD1 (6 bases). CDR3 length equals 16 residues. Germline V lookup: CDR1 SGHNT, CDR2 YENEEA. This CDR3 reads CASSPEGGAGNTGAFF. The DNA of the CDR3 is TGTGCCAGCAGCCCAGAAGGGGGGGCCGGGAACACTGGAGCTTTCTTT.

This clonotype was counted a few times. V and J are TRBV7-2 and TRBJ1-5; D is uncertain. Germline-derived CDR1 and CDR2 are SGHTA and FQGNSA. V shed 3 bases and J shed 0 bases, with 15 bases lying between them. The length of the CDR3 is 17 residues. The CDR3 DNA reads as TGTGCCAGCAGCTTGGAGTACTTTTCGAGTAGCAATCAGCCCCAGCATTTT. It is translated as CASSLEYFSSSNQPQHF.

This clonotype has only a few counts. This rearrangement joins TRBV28 to TRBJ1-5; 9 bases are shared with TRBD1. The germline V gene encodes CDR1 MDHEN and CDR2 SYDVKM. This CDR3 comprises 18 residues. The V and J ends lost 6 bases and 4 bases, in that order; junction bases with no gene match: 16. CDR3 protein: CASRNSPGQGGQNQPQHF. DNA of the CDR3: TGTGCCAGCAGGAACTCGCCGGGACAGGGAGGCCAAAATCAGCCCCAGCATTTT.

Only one count was recorded for this clonotype. A junction boundary mismatches the germline segment, possibly from a read error. V usage is TRBV6-5 and J usage is TRBJ1-6; no reliable D call. This CDR3 has 14 amino acids. Germline lookup yields CDR1 MNHEY and CDR2 SVGAGI. CDR3 in DNA: TGTGCCAGCATTTACGGTACGAGTAATTCACCCCTCCACTTT. Protein: CASIYGTSNSPLHF.

This clonotype appeared a few times. The rearrangement uses TRBV6-2 or TRBV6-3 and TRBJ2-1, with unresolved D. CDR1 is MNHEY and CDR2 is SVGEGT in the germline V gene. Trimming took off 2 bases at V and 2 bases at J, with 10 bases between the two ends. The CDR3 consists of 15 residues. CDR3 DNA sequence: TGTGCCAGCAGTTACACCGGACGGCCCTACAATGAGCAGTTCTTC. The encoded protein is CASSYTGRPYNEQFF.

The chain couples TRBV6-6 to TRBJ1-2, with D hard to call. Germline V gene sequence: CDR1 MNHNY, CDR2 SVGAGI (reference sequence). The germline V and J ends were trimmed by 2 bases and 6 bases, with 13 bases remaining between them. The CDR3 is 14 residues long. CDR3 bases: TGTGCCAGCAGTTACCTCGGAGCTAGCCATGGCTACACCTTC. It encodes CASSYLGASHGYTF.

This clonotype was counted at least ten times. The chain carries TRBV7-6 and TRBJ2-1, with 8 nucleotides matching TRBD1. The CDR3 runs 15 residues. The V segment lost 1 base and the J segment 5 bases; nucleotides outside the gene matches: 4. From germline, CDR1 is SGHVS and CDR2 FNYEAQ. CDR3 DNA sequence: TGTGCCAGCAGCTTAGGACAGGGGCCAAACAATGAGCAGTTCTTC. This translates into CASSLGQGPNNEQFF.

The chain carries TRBV9 and TRBJ2-3, with TRBD2 matching 15 bases. Germline-derived CDR1 and CDR2 are SGDLS and YYNGEE. There are 17 residues in the CDR3. The V segment lost 4 bases and the J segment 2 bases; nucleotides outside the gene matches: 5. The CDR3 spells CASSPRTSGGATDTQYF. CDR3 in DNA: TGTGCCAGCAGCCCCCGGACTAGCGGGGGGGCCACAGATACGCAGTATTTT. Looking up the rest from reference TRBV9 and TRBJ2-3 gives the full variable domain: DSGVTQTPKHLITATGQRVTLRCSPRSGDLSVYWYQQSLDQGLQFLIQYYNGEERAKGNILERFSAQQFPDLHSELNLSSLELGDSALYFCASSPRTSGGATDTQYFGPGTRLTVL.

As regards this clonotype: A single base separates this from a much larger clone, so it may be a read error. V usage is TRBV25-1 and J usage is TRBJ1-5; D may be TRBD1 (5 bases). The CDR3 is 15 residues long. Germline V CDR1 and CDR2: MGHDK, SYGVNS. The CDR3 DNA reads as TGTGCCGGCAGTCCCGGGGGAGTACAGAATCAGCCCCAGCATTTT. Amino acid sequence: CAGSPGGVQNQPQHF.

The V and J genes are TRBV7-9 and TRBJ2-1; D is possibly TRBD1 or TRBD2 (5 bases each). The CDR3 contains 11 residues. Germline CDR1 is SEHNR and CDR2 is FQNEAQ (reference sequence). Trimming left V 8 bases short and J 14 bases short, with 16 bases between. CDR3 nucleotides: TGTGCCAGCTCTAAAGGGGACGGGGAGTTCTTC. This translates into CASSKGDGEFF. The full variable domain, in which reference TRBV7-9 and TRBJ2-1 provide the parts outside the CDR3, is DTGVSQNPRHKITKRGQNVTFRCDPISEHNRLYWYRQTLGQGPEFLTYFQNEAQLEKSRLLSDRFSAERPKGSFSTLEIQRTEQGDSAMYLCASSKGDGEFFGPGTRLTVL.

The V and J genes are TRBV28 and TRBJ2-3, with D hard to call. The V end was cut by 5 bases, the J end by 0 bases, with 18 bases between. CDR3 length equals 17 residues. The germline gives CDR1 MDHEN, CDR2 SYDVKM. CDR3 nucleotide sequence: TGTGCCAGCAGTCCAGACCGCGGCAGCCCTAGCACAGATACGCAGTATTTT. It yields the protein CASSPDRGSPSTDTQYF.

This clonotype was seen a few times. The chain links TRBV5-8 to TRBJ2-7, with 9 bases matching TRBD1. The CDR3 is 14 amino acids. Germline CDR1 reads SGHTS; CDR2 reads YDEGEE. V lost 3 bases and J lost 3; bases outside the gene matches: 4. The CDR3 DNA reads as TGTGCCAGCAGCTCCGGGACAGGGATCTACGAGCAGTACGTC. The encoded protein is CASSSGTGIYEQYV.

The gene calls are TRBV7-2 and TRBJ2-5, with 10 bases fitting TRBD2. Trimming cost V 4 bases and J 5 bases; bases outside gene matches: 13. This CDR3 has 17 amino acids. Looked up from germline, CDR1 is SGHTA and CDR2 is FQGNSA. Written as DNA, the CDR3 is TGTGCCAGCAGCTCCTCGCTAGCGGGGGCTCTGGGGGAGACCCAGTACTTC. Translated: CASSSSLAGALGETQYF.

J is TRBJ1-1 and V is TRBV20-1; TRBD1 is a possible D gene (5 bases). Germline CDR1 and CDR2: DFQATT and SNEGSKA (reference sequence). The CDR3 runs to 12 residues. The CDR3 here is CSLTDLNTEAFF. The CDR3 nucleotides read TGCAGCCTGACAGACCTAAACACTGAAGCTTTCTTT.

This clonotype was recorded at least ten times. The CDR3 DNA reads TGTGCCAGCAGTCCCCGGACCGTGAACACTGAAGCTTTCTTT. As protein: CASSPRTVNTEAFF. This chain joins TRBV28 and TRBJ1-1, with no clear D. Deletions cut 5 bases from V and 0 bases from J, with 10 bases between. Germline assignment: CDR1 MDHEN and CDR2 SYDVKM. This CDR3 has 14 residues.

Note on this clonotype: It may be a read error: a sequence one base away is much more abundant. This chain connects TRBV7-2 to TRBJ2-3, with D tentatively TRBD1 or TRBD2 (5 bases each). This CDR3 contains 14 residues. V lost 5 bases to trimming and J lost 2 bases, with 11 bases between them. Germline V CDR1 and CDR2: SGHTA, FQGNSA. CDR3 in amino acids: CASSAIGATDTQYF. The CDR3 bases are TGTGCCAGCAGCGCTATCGGGGCCACAGATACGCAGTATTTT.

The genes are TRBV7-2 and TRBJ2-7; the match to TRBD1 covers 8 bases. CDR1 and CDR2 (germline): SGHTA, FQGNSA. V dropped 5 bases and J dropped 5; count of bases not matched to a gene: 8. This CDR3 is 14 amino acids long. The CDR3: CASSLNPTGDEQYV. CDR3 coding DNA: TGTGCCAGCAGCCTAAATCCGACAGGGGACGAGCAGTACGTC.

This clonotype turned up a few times. The chain links TRBV7-2 to TRBJ2-3; no clear D. The CDR3 loop spans 13 amino acids. The germline V and J ends were trimmed by 3 bases and 1 base, with 5 bases remaining between them. Germline V CDR1 and CDR2: SGHTA, FQGNSA. In DNA form, the CDR3 reads TGTGCCAGCAGCTTCTGGGGCACAGATACGCAGTATTTT. Protein sequence: CASSFWGTDTQYF.

This chain links TRBV6-1 with TRBJ2-1; TRBD2 agrees at 7 bases. CDR1 MNHNS and CDR2 SASEGT come from the germline V gene. Unmatched junction bases numbered 6, after V lost 3 bases and J lost 7 bases. This CDR3 has 14 residues. DNA of the CDR3: TGTGCCAGCAGTGACCCGGGGGGATGGAATGAGCAGTTCTTC. Its protein is CASSDPGGWNEQFF.

The table lists this clonotype with many counts. The V and J genes are TRBV6-1 and TRBJ2-1; D not certain. This CDR3 is built from 11 residues. Trimming pared 6 bases from V and 9 bases from J, leaving 9 bases between. From germline, CDR1 is MNHNS and CDR2 SASEGT. CDR3 amino acids: CASRASTEQFF. The CDR3 bases are TGTGCCAGCAGGGCCTCCACTGAGCAGTTCTTC.

As concerns this clonotype: Because it lacks the conserved phenylalanine or tryptophan at the end, this CDR3 is likely a read error. This chain links TRBV12-3 or TRBV12-4 with TRBJ2-2; D perhaps matches TRBD2 (5 bases). This CDR3 has 11 amino acids. V dropped 8 bases and J dropped 6 bases, with 7 bases sitting between them. The DNA for the CDR3 is TGTGCCAGCTTGAGGGCCGGGGAGCTGTTTTCT. It specifies CASLRAGELFS.

The sample holds many counts of this clonotype. The CDR3 is CATSRDPTYEQYV. The CDR3 nucleotides are TGTGCCACCAGCAGAGATCCCACCTACGAGCAGTACGTC. V usage is TRBV15 and J usage is TRBJ2-7; no reliable D call. Germline CDR1 LNHNV, CDR2 YYDKDF (reference sequence). V was trimmed by 0 bases and J by 2 bases, leaving 5 bases between them. The CDR3 contains 13 residues.

This clonotype was seen ten or more times. The CDR3 nucleotides are TGCAGTGCTAGAGATTCTTTTAGCGGGGATAACCAAGAGACCCAGTACTTC. As protein: CSARDSFSGDNQETQYF. V and J are TRBV20-1 and TRBJ2-5, with 8 bases aligning to TRBD2. In germline, CDR1 is DFQATT, CDR2 SNEGSKA (reference sequence). The CDR3 totals 17 residues. V shed 0 bases, J shed 0 bases, and the junction held 9 bases outside the gene matches.

This clonotype was seen a few times. The V call is TRBV5-1, the J call TRBJ1-2, with D unresolved. The CDR3 loop spans 13 amino acids. Trimming pared 0 bases from V and 6 bases from J, leaving 9 bases between. Germline loops: CDR1 SGHRS, CDR2 YFSETQ. The DNA of the CDR3 is TGCGCCAGCAGCTTGGGTCGGGCAGATGGCTACACCTTC. Amino acid sequence: CASSLGRADGYTF.

The V gene is TRBV6-2 or TRBV6-3, the J gene TRBJ2-7; D ambiguous. V shed 5 bases and J shed 2 bases, with 10 bases lying between them. This CDR3 contains 13 residues. Germline V gene sequence: CDR1 MNHEY, CDR2 SVGEGT. CDR3 in DNA: TGTGCCAGCAGTCCAACGGAGACCTACGAGCAGTACGTC. Its protein is CASSPTETYEQYV.

The V call is TRBV20-1, the J call TRBJ1-2; tentative D call: TRBD1 (5 bases). Germline V lookup: CDR1 DFQATT, CDR2 SNEGSKA (reference sequence). Trimming left V 0 bases short and J 4 bases short, with 12 bases between. CDR3 size: 14 residues. The CDR3, as DNA: TGCAGTGCTAGAGATCGAAAAGGGACCTATGGCTACACCTTC. The encoded protein is CSARDRKGTYGYTF.